This T cell receptor (beta chain) was captured by sequencing in a study of blood T cell repertoires in COVID-19. Overall study context: Some COVID-19 samples were acute and others convalescent; all came from the United States, Italy and Spain. Sources were T cells, B-cell-depleted T cells, or PBMCs; the material itself was cDNA or gDNA.

A few counts support this clone. Recruitment covered about two dozen US areas and drew participants whose ages spanned roughly 18 to 95 years. Among Cohort 3 donors, those recovered had two negative PCRs, clearance, or symptom resolution. This CDR3 region has 15 residues. V shed 3 bases and J shed 1 base, with 12 bases lying between them. The V gene's germline CDR1 is LGHDT and CDR2 YNNKEL (reference sequence). Using immunoSEQ multiplex PCR, the repertoire was profiled, and TCRdb retains in-frame clones only, with some absent. The sample yields a few hundred thousand clones, less than 90% seen once. The sample consisted of PBMCs or T cells enriched from blood (not recorded which). This TCR derives from a woman in her forties or fifties who had recovered from COVID-19. V gene TRBV3-1 (or the pseudogene TRBV3-2) combines with J gene TRBJ1-2, with a tentative D call TRBD1 (6 bases). CDR3 in DNA: TGTGCCAGCAGCCACTCCGGGACAAGTAACTATGGCTACACCTTC. Its protein is CASSHSGTSNYGYTF.